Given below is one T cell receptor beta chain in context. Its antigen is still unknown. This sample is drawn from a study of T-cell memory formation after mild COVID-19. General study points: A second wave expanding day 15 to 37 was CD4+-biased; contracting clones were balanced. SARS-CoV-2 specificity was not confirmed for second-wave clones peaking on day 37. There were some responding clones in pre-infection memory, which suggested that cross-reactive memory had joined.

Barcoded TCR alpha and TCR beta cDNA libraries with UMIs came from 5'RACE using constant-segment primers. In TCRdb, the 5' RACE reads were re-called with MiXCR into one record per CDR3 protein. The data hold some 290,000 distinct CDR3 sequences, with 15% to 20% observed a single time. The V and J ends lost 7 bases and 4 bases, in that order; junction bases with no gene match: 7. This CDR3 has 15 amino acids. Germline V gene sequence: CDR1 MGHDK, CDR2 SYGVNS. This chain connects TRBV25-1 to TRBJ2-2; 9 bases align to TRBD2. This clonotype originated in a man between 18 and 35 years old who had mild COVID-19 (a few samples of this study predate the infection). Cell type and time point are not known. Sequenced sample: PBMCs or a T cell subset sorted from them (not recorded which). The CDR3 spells CASMRGGVGTGELFF. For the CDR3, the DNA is TGTGCCAGCATGCGCGGGGGGGTTGGCACCGGGGAGCTGTTTTTT.